A single sample is the source of the 19 T cell receptor beta chains below, sequenced in a study of identical twins (dated by TCRdb to 2016 to 2017). Library preparation employed 5' RACE. Data came from an Illumina HiSeq 2000. In TCRdb, the public reads were trimmed at Q25 with fastp and aligned with MiXCR, with productive beta chains retained. Every entry covers one CDR3 protein and lists the most common genes and DNA from its rows. This sample has 500,000 to 550,000 distinct CDR3 sequences in its table, and 20% to 25% of those were observed once. Of the sample, around 0.47% is held by the ten largest clones. These data also featured in a second study, about yellow fever vaccine responses in identical twins.

The sequenced material came from CD4+ T cells sorted from blood. These receptors all stem from a woman aged 18-35 years in good health.

J is TRBJ2-5 and V is TRBV5-1, with 7 bases lining up with TRBD1. This CDR3 contains 15 residues. Germline CDR1 is SGHRS and CDR2 is YFSETQ. V was clipped by 0 bases and J by 2 bases; unmatched bases: 4. The CDR3 protein is CASSLDGTEQETQYF. The CDR3 DNA reads TGCGCCAGCAGCTTGGATGGGACAGAACAAGAGACCCAGTACTTC.

The chain links TRBV2 to TRBJ2-1, with 10 bases identical to TRBD2. J lost 5 bases, V lost 10 bases, and 20 bases had no gene match. The CDR3 has 18 amino acids. Germline CDR1 is SNHLY and CDR2 is FYNNEI. CDR3 bases: TGTGCCATCTGCTTAAACCGCGGGGGACTAGCGATAAACAATGAGCAGTTCTTC. This translates into CAICLNRGGLAINNEQFF.

J is TRBJ2-1 and V is TRBV24-1, with D unclear. The CDR3 is made up of 13 amino acids. V lost 4 bases and J lost 8, with 11 bases in between. Germline values: CDR1 KGHDR, CDR2 SFDVKD. The DNA of the CDR3 is TGTGCCACCAGTGACGCCCATAGGTATGAGCAGTTCTTC. Protein product: CATSDAHRYEQFF.

The genes are TRBV15 and TRBJ2-1; the D call may be TRBD1 or TRBD2 (6 bases each). V was pared by 4 bases and J by 2 bases, with 9 bases between. This CDR3 spans 14 amino acids. CDR1 is LNHNV, CDR2 YYDKDF, per germline (reference sequence). The DNA of the CDR3 is TGTGCCACCAGCAACCGGGGGCCCTACAATGAGCAGTTCTTC. Its protein product is CATSNRGPYNEQFF.

J is TRBJ2-1 and V is TRBV11-2, with 10 bases lining up with TRBD2. The V gene's germline CDR1 is SGHAT and CDR2 FQNNGV. The CDR3 totals 17 residues. The junction had 5 bases not matched to a gene; V was cut back by 3 bases and J by 0 bases. Here the CDR3 DNA reads TGTGCCAGCAGCTTCCTAGCGGGAGAACACTCCTACAATGAGCAGTTCTTC. Its translation: CASSFLAGEHSYNEQFF. Looking up the rest from reference TRBV11-2 and TRBJ2-1 gives the full variable domain: EAGVAQSPRYKIIEKRQSVAFWCNPISGHATLYWYQQILGQGPKLLIQFQNNGVVDDSQLPKDRFSAERLKGVDSTLKIQPAKLEDSAVYLCASSFLAGEHSYNEQFFGPGTRLTVL.

The V and J genes are TRBV6-1 and TRBJ2-1; 14 positions agree with TRBD2. The CDR3 consists of 17 residues. The ends lost 6 bases at V and 4 bases at J; junction bases unmatched: 8. The germline V gene encodes CDR1 MNHNS and CDR2 SASEGT. CDR3 sequence reads: CASSRGLAGDFYNEQFF. As DNA, the CDR3 is TGTGCCAGCAGCCGGGGACTAGCGGGAGACTTTTACAATGAGCAGTTCTTC.

The chain is built from TRBV5-1 and TRBJ2-3; perhaps TRBD1 as D (6 bases). The CDR3 consists of 15 residues. V lost 7 bases, J lost 2 bases, and 17 bases lay in between. Germline V gene sequence: CDR1 SGHRS, CDR2 YFSETQ. CDR3 coding DNA: TGCGCCAGCCTAAAGGGGGAATTGGTCACAGATACGCAGTATTTT. It codes for CASLKGELVTDTQYF.

The V call is TRBV2, the J call TRBJ2-4; 11 bases are shared with TRBD2. The CDR3 is 14 residues long. V was pared by 7 bases and J by 8 bases, with 7 bases of the junction left unmatched. Germline CDR1 reads SNHLY; CDR2 reads FYNNEI. Written as DNA, the CDR3 is TGTGCCAGCAACCCTACTAGCGGGGGATACATTCAGTACTTC. Protein: CASNPTSGGYIQYF.

The rearrangement joins TRBV20-1 to TRBJ2-3; D is unresolved. The V end was cut by 3 bases, the J end by 1 base, with 8 bases between. CDR1 is DFQATT, CDR2 SNEGSKA, per germline (reference sequence). The CDR3 runs to 13 residues. The CDR3 protein is CSASGFGTDTQYF. CDR3 DNA sequence: TGCAGTGCTAGCGGGTTTGGCACAGATACGCAGTATTTT.

CDR3 protein: CASASEYYEQYV. The CDR3 DNA reads TGTGCCAGCGCGTCAGAATACTACGAGCAGTACGTC. The chain couples TRBV6-2 or TRBV6-3 to TRBJ2-7, with D unresolved. The CDR3 totals 12 residues. Germline-derived CDR1 and CDR2 are MNHEY and SVGEGT. The V end was cut by 8 bases, the J end by 3 bases, with 11 bases between.

The genes are TRBV5-1 and TRBJ2-7, with D possibly being TRBD2 (6 bases). This CDR3 comprises 15 residues. V lost 1 base to trimming and J lost 2 bases, with 13 bases between them. Germline values: CDR1 SGHRS, CDR2 YFSETQ. DNA of the CDR3: TGCGCCAGCAGCTTGACGGGCGGGGAGGCCTACGAGCAGTACTTC. Protein sequence: CASSLTGGEAYEQYF.

This clonotype was seen more than once but under ten times. J is TRBJ1-6 and V is TRBV18; no reliable D call. The CDR3 runs 12 residues. The V and J ends lost 5 bases and 9 bases respectively, with 8 bases between them. Germline V gene data show CDR1 as KGHSH and CDR2 as LQKENI. In DNA form, the CDR3 reads TGTGCCAGCTCAACGGAGAGTTCACCCCTCCACTTT. This encodes CASSTESSPLHF.

The chain carries TRBV6-1 and TRBJ2-6; 11 nucleotides align to TRBD1. The CDR3 runs to 20 residues. V lost 2 bases, J lost 0 bases, and 9 bases stayed unmatched. The germline V gene encodes CDR1 MNHNS and CDR2 SASEGT. The CDR3 here is CASSEWGSGTGGSGANVLTF. The CDR3 coding sequence is TGTGCCAGCAGTGAATGGGGGTCCGGGACAGGGGGCTCTGGGGCCAACGTCCTGACTTTC.

The chain carries TRBV6-1 and TRBJ2-6; possibly TRBD2 for D (6 bases). The V gene's germline CDR1 is MNHNS and CDR2 SASEGT. Trimming removed 8 bases from V and 0 bases from J, with 8 bases in between. The CDR3 covers 14 residues. CDR3 amino acids: CASGGSSGANVLTF. The CDR3 region has the DNA TGTGCCAGCGGGGGGAGCTCTGGGGCCAACGTCCTGACTTTC.

The chain joins TRBV7-8 to TRBJ2-1; TRBD1 matches at 8 bases. This CDR3 region has 16 residues. Germline V gene data show CDR1 as SGHVS and CDR2 as FQNEAQ. V trimming: 2 bases; J trimming: 6 bases; junction bases outside the gene matches: 9. CDR3: CASSLIGTGPGNEQFF. The CDR3 region has the DNA TGTGCCAGCAGCTTAATCGGGACAGGACCCGGCAATGAGCAGTTCTTC.

This clonotype was seen more than once but under ten times. The rearrangement uses TRBV20-1 and TRBJ2-1, with D unresolved. V was cut by 3 bases and J by 0 bases, with 12 bases left in between. There are 15 residues in the CDR3. Germline-derived CDR1 and CDR2 are DFQATT and SNEGSKA (reference sequence). CDR3 region: CSASWWLGSYNEQFF. As DNA, the CDR3 is TGCAGTGCTAGTTGGTGGCTAGGCTCCTACAATGAGCAGTTCTTC.

The chain has TRBV19 and TRBJ1-1; D is perhaps TRBD1 (6 bases). Trimming shortened V by 3 bases and J by 5 bases, and 13 bases separated the two germline ends. The germline V gene encodes CDR1 LNHDA and CDR2 SQIVND (reference sequence). This CDR3 has 14 residues. CDR3 bases: TGTGCCAGTAGTATTGGAGGGGGATGGACTGAAGCTTTCTTT. Translation gives CASSIGGGWTEAFF.

The J gene is TRBJ1-3, the V gene TRBV2; D unclear. CDR1 and CDR2 (germline): SNHLY, FYNNEI. The CDR3 sequence is 15 residues long. V lost 5 bases and J lost 4, with 15 bases in between. The CDR3 reads CASSSETRPGNTIYF. The CDR3 DNA reads as TGTGCCAGCAGTTCAGAGACCCGGCCCGGAAACACCATATATTTT. The full variable domain, rest sourced from reference TRBV2 and TRBJ1-3, is EPEVTQTPSHQVTQMGQEVILRCVPISNHLYFYWYRQILGQKVEFLVSFYNNEISEKSEIFDDQFSVERPDGSNFTLKIRSTKLEDSAMYFCASSSETRPGNTIYFGEGSWLTVV.

This clonotype was picked up a small number of times. V is TRBV29-1 and J is TRBJ1-1, with a tentative D call TRBD1 (6 bases). This CDR3 is built from 14 residues. CDR1 is SQVTM and CDR2 is ANQGSEA in the germline V gene. The ends were cut back, 5 bases at V and 4 bases at J, with 17 bases in the middle. This CDR3 reads CSVYFNRESTEAFF. CDR3 DNA sequence: TGCAGCGTTTATTTTAACAGGGAGAGCACTGAAGCTTTCTTT.